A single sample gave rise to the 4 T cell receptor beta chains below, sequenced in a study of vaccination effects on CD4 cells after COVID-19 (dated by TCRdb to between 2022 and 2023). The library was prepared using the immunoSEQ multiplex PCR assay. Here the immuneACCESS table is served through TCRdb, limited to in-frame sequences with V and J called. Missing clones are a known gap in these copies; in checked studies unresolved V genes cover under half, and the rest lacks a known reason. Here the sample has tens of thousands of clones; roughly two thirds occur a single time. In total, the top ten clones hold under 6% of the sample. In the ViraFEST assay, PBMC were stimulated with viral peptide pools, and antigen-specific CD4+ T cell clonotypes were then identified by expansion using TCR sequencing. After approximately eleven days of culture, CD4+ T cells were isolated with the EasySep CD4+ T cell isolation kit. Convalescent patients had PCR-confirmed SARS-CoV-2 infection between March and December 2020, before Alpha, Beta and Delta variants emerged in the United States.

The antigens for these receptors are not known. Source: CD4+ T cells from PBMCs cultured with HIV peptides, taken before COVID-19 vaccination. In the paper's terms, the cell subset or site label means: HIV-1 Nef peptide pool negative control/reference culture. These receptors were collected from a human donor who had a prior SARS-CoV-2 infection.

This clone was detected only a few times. The CDR3 sequence: CASSFSRAEETQYF. DNA for the CDR3: TGCGCCAGCAGCTTCTCCAGGGCTGAAGAGACCCAGTACTTC. The gene calls are TRBV5-1 and TRBJ2-5, with D perhaps matching TRBD1 (5 bases). With 2 bases removed from V and 3 bases from J, the gap between germline ends came to 11 bases. CDR1 SGHRS and CDR2 YFSETQ come from the germline V gene. The CDR3 consists of 14 residues.

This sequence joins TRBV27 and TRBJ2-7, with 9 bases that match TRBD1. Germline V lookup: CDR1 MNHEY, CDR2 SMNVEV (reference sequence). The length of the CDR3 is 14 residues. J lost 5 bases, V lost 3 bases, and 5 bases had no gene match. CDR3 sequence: CASSFHRGLNEQYF. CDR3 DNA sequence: TGTGCCAGCAGTTTTCACAGGGGGCTAAACGAGCAGTACTTC.

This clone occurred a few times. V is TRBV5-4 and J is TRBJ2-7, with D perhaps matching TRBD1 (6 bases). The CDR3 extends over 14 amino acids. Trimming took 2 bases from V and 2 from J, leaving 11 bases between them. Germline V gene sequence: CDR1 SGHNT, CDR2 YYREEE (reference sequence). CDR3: CASSLQGFPYEQYF. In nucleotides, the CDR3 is TGTGCCAGCAGCTTACAGGGTTTCCCCTACGAGCAGTACTTC.

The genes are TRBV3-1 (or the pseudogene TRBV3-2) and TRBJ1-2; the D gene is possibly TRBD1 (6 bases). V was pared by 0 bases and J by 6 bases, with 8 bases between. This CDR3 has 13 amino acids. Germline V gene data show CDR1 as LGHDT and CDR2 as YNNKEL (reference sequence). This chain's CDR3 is CASSQDRGDGYTF. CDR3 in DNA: TGTGCCAGCAGCCAAGACAGGGGTGATGGCTACACCTTC.